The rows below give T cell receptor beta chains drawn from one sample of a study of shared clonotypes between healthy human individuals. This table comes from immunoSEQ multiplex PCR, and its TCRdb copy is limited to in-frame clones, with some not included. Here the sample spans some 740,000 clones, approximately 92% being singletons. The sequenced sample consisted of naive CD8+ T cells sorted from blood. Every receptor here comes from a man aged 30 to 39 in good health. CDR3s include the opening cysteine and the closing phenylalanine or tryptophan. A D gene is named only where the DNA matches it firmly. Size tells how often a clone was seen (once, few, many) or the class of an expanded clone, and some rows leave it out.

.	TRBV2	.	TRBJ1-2	CASGLTGDYGYTF	TGTGCCAGCGGATTGACAGGTGATTATGGCTACACCTTC
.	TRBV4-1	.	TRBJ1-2	CASSQASGFGYTF	TGCGCCAGCAGCCAAGCATCCGGGTTCGGCTACACCTTC
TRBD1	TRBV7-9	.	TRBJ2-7	CASSKPGTGGASVYEQYF	TGTGCCAGCAGCAAACCCGGGACAGGGGGCGCATCCGTCTACGAGCAGTACTTC
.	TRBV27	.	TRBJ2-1	CASSGLTPYNEQFF	TGTGCCAGTTCGGGGCTCACCCCTTACAATGAGCAGTTCTTC
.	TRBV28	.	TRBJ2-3	CASRADGTDTQYF	TGTGCCAGCAGAGCGGACGGCACAGATACGCAGTATTTT
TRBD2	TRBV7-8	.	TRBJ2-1	CASSPPDAGANEQFF	TGTGCCAGCAGTCCACCGGACGCGGGAGCTAATGAGCAGTTCTTC
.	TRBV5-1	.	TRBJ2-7	CASSLSPDGTYEQYF	TGCGCCAGCAGCTTGAGTCCGGACGGGACCTACGAGCAGTACTTC
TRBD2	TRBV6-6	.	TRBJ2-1	CASSYYSGREYNEQFF	TGTGCCAGCAGTTACTACAGCGGGAGGGAGTACAATGAGCAGTTCTTC
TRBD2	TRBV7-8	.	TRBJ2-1	CASSSMGLAATYNEQFF	TGTGCCAGCAGCTCAATGGGACTAGCCGCAACCTACAATGAGCAGTTCTTC
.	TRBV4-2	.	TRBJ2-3	CASSQEGSTHSDTQYF	TGTGCCAGCAGCCAAGAGGGGAGTACGCACTCGGATACGCAGTATTTT
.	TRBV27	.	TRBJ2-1	CASSLIGGGYNEQFF	TGTGCCAGCAGTTTAATCGGGGGCGGCTACAATGAGCAGTTCTTC
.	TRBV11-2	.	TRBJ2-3	CASSSGLLTDTQYF	TGTGCCAGCAGCTCGGGACTGCTCACAGATACGCAGTATTTT
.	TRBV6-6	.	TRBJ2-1	CASSLSDGNEQFF	TGTGCCAGCAGTCTTTCGGACGGGAATGAGCAGTTCTTC
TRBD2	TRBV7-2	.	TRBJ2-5	CASSALAGGSETQYF	TGTGCCAGCAGCGCACTAGCGGGAGGAAGCGAGACCCAGTACTTC
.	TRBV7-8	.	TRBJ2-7	CASSLGGVEQYF	TGTGCCAGCAGCTTAGGCGGGGTCGAGCAGTACTTC
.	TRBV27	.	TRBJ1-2	CASSSSGRSLGGYTF	TGTGCCAGCAGTTCCTCAGGGCGCTCCCTGGGAGGCTACACCTTC
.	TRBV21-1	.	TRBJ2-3	CASSRKRAGTSGRDDVCNTDTQYF	TGTGCCAGCAGCAGAAAACGCGCCGGGACTAGCGGGAGGGATGATGTTTGCAACACAGATACGCAGTATTTT
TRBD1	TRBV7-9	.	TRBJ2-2	CASSQPRTGVSGELFF	TGTGCCAGCAGCCAACCTCGGACAGGGGTATCAGGGGAGCTGTTTTTT
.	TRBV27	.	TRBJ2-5	CASRYSQETQYF	TGTGCCAGCAGATACTCCCAAGAGACCCAGTACTTC
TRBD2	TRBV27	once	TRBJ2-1	CASSLASGRFLDNEQFF	TGTGCCAGCAGTCTGGCTAGCGGCAGATTTTTAGACAATGAGCAGTTCTTC
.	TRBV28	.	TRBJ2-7	CASSRGIYEQYF	TGTGCCAGCAGTAGAGGCATCTACGAGCAGTACTTC
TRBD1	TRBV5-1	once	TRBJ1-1	CASSSRQGGYENTEAFF	TGCGCCAGCAGCTCTAGACAGGGCGGGTACGAGAACACTGAAGCTTTCTTT
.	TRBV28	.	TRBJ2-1	CASSLRGDEQFF	TGTGCCAGCAGTTTGAGAGGGGATGAGCAGTTCTTC
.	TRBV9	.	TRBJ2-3	CASSPSEGTDTQYF	TGTGCCAGCAGCCCATCTGAGGGTACAGATACGCAGTATTTT
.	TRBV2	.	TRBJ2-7	CASTDANSYEQYF	TGTGCCAGCACGGACGCTAACTCCTACGAGCAGTACTTC
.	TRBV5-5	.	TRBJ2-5	CASSPGVSPLGETQYF	TGTGCCAGCAGCCCGGGGGTCTCTCCCCTGGGGGAGACCCAGTACTTC
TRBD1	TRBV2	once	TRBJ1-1	CASSEALQGIVTEAFF	TGTGCCAGCAGTGAAGCGCTACAGGGGATTGTCACTGAAGCTTTCTTT
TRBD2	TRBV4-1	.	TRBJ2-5	CASSHHITSGRAETQYF	TGCGCCAGCAGCCACCATATTACTAGCGGGAGAGCTGAGACCCAGTACTTC
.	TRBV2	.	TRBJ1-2	CASSGEYGYTF	TGTGCCAGCAGTGGGGAATATGGCTACACCTTC
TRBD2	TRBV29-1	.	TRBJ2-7	CSVVASGFYEQYF	TGCAGCGTTGTGGCTAGCGGGTTTTACGAGCAGTACTTC
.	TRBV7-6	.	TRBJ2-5	CASSLHGQSQETQYF	TGTGCCAGCAGCCTTCACGGACAGAGCCAAGAGACCCAGTACTTC
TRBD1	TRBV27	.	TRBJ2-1	CASSPAWDREGSYNEQFF	TGTGCCAGCAGTCCCGCGTGGGACAGGGAAGGGTCCTACAATGAGCAGTTCTTC
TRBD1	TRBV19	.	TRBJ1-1	CASSSAGGGYTEAFF	TGTGCCAGTAGTTCAGCAGGGGGAGGTTACACTGAAGCTTTCTTT
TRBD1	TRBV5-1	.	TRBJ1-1	CASSLTGVNTEAFF	TGCGCCAGCAGCTTGACAGGGGTTAACACTGAAGCTTTCTTT
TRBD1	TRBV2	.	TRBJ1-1	CASRGQPRLWF	TGTGCCAGCAGGGGACAGCCCCGGCTTTGGTTT
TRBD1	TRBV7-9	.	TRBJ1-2	CASSSWTGPGYTF	TGTGCCAGCAGCTCTTGGACAGGTCCTGGCTACACCTTC
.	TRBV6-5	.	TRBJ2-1	CASSYSSYNEQFF	TGTGCCAGCAGTTACTCGAGCTACAATGAGCAGTTCTTC
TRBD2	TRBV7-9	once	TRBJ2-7	CASSFLEAGPKEQYF	TGTGCCAGCAGCTTCCTGGAAGCGGGACCCAAGGAGCAGTACTTC